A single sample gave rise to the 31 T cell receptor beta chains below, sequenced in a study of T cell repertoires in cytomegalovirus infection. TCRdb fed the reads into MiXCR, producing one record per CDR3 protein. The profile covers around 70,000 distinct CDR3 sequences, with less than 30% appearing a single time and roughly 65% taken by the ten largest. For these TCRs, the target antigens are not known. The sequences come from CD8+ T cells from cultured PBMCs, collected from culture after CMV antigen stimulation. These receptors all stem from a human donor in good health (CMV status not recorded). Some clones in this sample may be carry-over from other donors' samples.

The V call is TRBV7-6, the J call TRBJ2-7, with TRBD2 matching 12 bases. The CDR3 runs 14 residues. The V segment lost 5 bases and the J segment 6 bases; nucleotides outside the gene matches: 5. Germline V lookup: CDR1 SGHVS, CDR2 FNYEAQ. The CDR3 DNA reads TGTGCCAGCAGCACGACTAGCGGGAGTCCCGAGCAGTACTTC. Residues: CASSTTSGSPEQYF.

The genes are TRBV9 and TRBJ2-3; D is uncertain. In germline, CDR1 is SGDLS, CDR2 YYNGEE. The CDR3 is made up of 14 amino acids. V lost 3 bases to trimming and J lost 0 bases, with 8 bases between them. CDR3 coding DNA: TGTGCCAGCAGCGCCCCCATTAGCACAGATACGCAGTATTTT. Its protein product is CASSAPISTDTQYF. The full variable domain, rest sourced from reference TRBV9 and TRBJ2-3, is DSGVTQTPKHLITATGQRVTLRCSPRSGDLSVYWYQQSLDQGLQFLIQYYNGEERAKGNILERFSAQQFPDLHSELNLSSLELGDSALYFCASSAPISTDTQYFGPGTRLTVL.

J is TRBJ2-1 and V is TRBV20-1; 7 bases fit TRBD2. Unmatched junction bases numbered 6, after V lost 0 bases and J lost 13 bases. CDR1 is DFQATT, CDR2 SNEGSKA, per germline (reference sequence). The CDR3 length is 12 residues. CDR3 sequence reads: CSARDPSGIQFF. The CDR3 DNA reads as TGCAGTGCTAGAGATCCCAGCGGGATACAGTTCTTC.

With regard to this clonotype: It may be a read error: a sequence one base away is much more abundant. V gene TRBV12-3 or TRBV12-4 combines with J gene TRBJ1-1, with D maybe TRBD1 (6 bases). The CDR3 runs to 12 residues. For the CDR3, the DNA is TGTACCAGCACCCCCGGGGGGCCTGAAGCTTTCTTT. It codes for CTSTPGGPEAFF.

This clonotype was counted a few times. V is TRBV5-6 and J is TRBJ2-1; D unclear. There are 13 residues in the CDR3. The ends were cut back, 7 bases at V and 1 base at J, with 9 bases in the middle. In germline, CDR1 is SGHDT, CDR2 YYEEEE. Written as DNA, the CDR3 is TGTGCCAGCCAAGACCATTCCTACAATGAGCAGTTCTTC. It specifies CASQDHSYNEQFF.

In nucleotides, the CDR3 is TGTGCCAGCATCTCAACAGGGGGCGGCACTGAAGCTTTCTTT. The encoded protein is CASISTGGGTEAFF. This sequence joins TRBV6-6 and TRBJ1-1, with TRBD1 matching over 9 bases. Germline V CDR1 and CDR2: MNHNY, SVGAGI (reference sequence). Unmatched junction bases numbered 7, after V lost 7 bases and J lost 4 bases. CDR3 size: 14 residues.

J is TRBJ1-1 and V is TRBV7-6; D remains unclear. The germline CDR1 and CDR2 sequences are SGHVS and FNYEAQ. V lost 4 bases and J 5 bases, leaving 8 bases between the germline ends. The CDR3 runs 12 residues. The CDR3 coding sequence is TGTGCCAGCAGCTCCACCAATACTGAAGCTTTCTTT. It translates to CASSSTNTEAFF. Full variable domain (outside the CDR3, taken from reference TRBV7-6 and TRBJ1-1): GAGVSQSPRYKVTKRGQDVALRCDPISGHVSLYWYRQALGQGPEFLTYFNYEAQQDKSGLPNDRFSAERPEGSISTLTIQRTEQRDSAMYRCASSSTNTEAFFGQGTRLTVV.

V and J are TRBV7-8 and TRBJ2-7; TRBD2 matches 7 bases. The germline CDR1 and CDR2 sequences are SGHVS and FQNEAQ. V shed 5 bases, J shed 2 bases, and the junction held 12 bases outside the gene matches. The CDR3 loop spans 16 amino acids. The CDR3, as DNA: TGTGCCAGCAGCCCCTCTCCCGGGGAGGGCACCTACGAGCAGTACTTC. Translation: CASSPSPGEGTYEQYF. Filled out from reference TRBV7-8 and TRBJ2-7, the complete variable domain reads GAGVSQSPRYKVAKRGQDVALRCDPISGHVSLFWYQQALGQGPEFLTYFQNEAQLDKSGLPSDRFFAERPEGSVSTLKIQRTQQEDSAVYLCASSPSPGEGTYEQYFGPGTRLTVT.

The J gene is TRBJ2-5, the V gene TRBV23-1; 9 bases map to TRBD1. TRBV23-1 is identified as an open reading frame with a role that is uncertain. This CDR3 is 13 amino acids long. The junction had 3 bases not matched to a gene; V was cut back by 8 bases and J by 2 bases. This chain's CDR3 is CASWGQGQETQYF. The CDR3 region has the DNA TGCGCCAGCTGGGGACAGGGACAAGAGACCCAGTACTTC.

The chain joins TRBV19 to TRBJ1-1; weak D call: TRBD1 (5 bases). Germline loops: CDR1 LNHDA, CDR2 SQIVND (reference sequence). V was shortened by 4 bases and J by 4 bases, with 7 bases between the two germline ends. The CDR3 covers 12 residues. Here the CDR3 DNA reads TGTGCCAGTAGTACGGGGGTCACTGAAGCTTTCTTT. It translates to CASSTGVTEAFF. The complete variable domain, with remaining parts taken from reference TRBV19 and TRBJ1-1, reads DGGITQSPKYLFRKEGQNVTLSCEQNLNHDAMYWYRQDPGQGLRLIYYSQIVNDFQKGDIAEGYSVSREKKESFPLTVTSAQKNPTAFYLCASSTGVTEAFFGQGTRLTVV.

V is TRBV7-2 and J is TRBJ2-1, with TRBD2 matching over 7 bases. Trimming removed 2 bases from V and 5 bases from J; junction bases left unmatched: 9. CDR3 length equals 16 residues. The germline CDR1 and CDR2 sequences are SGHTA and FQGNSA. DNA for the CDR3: TGTGCCAGCAGCTTACCTACTAGCGTGGTAAACAATGAGCAGTTCTTC. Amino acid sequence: CASSLPTSVVNNEQFF.

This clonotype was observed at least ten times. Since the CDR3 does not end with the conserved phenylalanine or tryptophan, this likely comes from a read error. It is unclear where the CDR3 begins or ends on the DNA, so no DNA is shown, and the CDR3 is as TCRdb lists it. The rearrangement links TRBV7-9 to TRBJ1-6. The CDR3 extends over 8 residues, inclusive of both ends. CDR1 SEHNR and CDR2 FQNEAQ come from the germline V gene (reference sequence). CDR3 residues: CASSDHSL.

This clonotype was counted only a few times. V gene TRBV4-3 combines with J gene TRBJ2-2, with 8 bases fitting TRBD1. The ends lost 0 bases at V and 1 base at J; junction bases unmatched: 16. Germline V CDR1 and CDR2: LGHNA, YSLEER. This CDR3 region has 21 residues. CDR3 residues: CASSQDPGGRGHGVNTGELFF. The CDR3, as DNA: TGCGCCAGCAGCCAAGATCCGGGTGGCAGGGGGCATGGGGTGAACACCGGGGAGCTGTTTTTT.

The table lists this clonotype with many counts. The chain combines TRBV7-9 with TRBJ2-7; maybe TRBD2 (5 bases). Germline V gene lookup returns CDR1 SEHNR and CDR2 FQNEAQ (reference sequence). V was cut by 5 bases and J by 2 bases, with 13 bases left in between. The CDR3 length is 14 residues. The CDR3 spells CASSPTSGPYEQYF. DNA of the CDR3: TGTGCCAGCAGCCCAACTAGTGGCCCCTACGAGCAGTACTTC.

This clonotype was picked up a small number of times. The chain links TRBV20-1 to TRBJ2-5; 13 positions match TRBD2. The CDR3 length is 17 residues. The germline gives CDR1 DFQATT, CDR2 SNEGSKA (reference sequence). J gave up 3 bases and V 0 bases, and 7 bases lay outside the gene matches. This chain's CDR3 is CSARDPGTSGDEETQYF. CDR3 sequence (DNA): TGCAGTGCTAGAGACCCCGGGACTAGCGGGGACGAAGAGACCCAGTACTTC.

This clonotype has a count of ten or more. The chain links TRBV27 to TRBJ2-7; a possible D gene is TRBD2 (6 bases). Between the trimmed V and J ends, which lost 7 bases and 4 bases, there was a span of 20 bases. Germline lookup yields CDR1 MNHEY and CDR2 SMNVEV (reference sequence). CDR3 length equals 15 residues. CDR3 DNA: TGTGCCAGCACCGCCCTATCGGGGGAAAGATACGAGCAGTACTTC. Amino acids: CASTALSGERYEQYF.

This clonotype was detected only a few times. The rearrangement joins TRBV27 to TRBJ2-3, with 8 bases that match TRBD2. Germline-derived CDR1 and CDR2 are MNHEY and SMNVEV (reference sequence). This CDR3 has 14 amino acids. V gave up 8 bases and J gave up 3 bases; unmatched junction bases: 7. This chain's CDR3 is CASLGSSGTDTQYF. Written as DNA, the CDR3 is TGTGCCAGCTTGGGGTCTAGCGGGACAGATACGCAGTATTTT.

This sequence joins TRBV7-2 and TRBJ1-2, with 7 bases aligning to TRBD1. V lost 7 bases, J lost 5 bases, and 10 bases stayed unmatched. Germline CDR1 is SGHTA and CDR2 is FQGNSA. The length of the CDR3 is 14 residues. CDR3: CASTIPGQQYGYTF. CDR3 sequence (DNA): TGTGCCAGCACCATCCCGGGACAGCAGTATGGCTACACCTTC.

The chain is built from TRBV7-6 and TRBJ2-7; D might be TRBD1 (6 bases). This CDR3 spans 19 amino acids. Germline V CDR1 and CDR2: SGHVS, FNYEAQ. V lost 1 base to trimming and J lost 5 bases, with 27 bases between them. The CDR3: CASSLGLNEGSTGVDEQYF. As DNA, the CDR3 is TGTGCCAGCAGCTTAGGACTTAACGAAGGGTCGACAGGAGTGGACGAGCAGTACTTC.

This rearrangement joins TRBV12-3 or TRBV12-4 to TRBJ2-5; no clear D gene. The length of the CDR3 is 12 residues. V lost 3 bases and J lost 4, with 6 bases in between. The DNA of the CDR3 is TGTGCCAGCAGTTTGCCGGGAGAGACCCAGTACTTC. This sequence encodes CASSLPGETQYF.

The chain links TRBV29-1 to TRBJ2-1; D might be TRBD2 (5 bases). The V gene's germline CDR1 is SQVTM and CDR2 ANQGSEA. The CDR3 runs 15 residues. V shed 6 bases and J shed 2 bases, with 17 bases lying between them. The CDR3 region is CSVAWERTAYNEQFF. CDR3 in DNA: TGCAGCGTCGCCTGGGAGCGGACCGCCTACAATGAGCAGTTCTTC.

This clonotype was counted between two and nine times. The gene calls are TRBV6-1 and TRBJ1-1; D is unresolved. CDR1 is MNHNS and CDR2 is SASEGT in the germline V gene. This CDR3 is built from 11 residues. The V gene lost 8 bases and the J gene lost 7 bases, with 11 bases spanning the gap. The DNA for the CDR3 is TGTGCCAGCGAGGTCACCGATGAAGCTTTCTTT. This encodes CASEVTDEAFF.

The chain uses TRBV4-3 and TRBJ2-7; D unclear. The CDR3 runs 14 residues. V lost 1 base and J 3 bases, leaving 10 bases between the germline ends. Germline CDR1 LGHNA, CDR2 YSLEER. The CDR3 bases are TGCGCCAGCAGCCAAGGCGTCTCAGACTACGAGCAGTACTTC. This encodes CASSQGVSDYEQYF.

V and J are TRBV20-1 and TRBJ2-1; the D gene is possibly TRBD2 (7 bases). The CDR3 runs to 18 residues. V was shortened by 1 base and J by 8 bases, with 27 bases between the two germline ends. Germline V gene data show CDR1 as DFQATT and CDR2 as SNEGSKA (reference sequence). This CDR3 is CSARGLVAGVGGPDEQFF. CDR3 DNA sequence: TGCAGTGCTAGAGGTCTAGTAGCTGGTGTGGGGGGGCCTGATGAGCAGTTCTTC.

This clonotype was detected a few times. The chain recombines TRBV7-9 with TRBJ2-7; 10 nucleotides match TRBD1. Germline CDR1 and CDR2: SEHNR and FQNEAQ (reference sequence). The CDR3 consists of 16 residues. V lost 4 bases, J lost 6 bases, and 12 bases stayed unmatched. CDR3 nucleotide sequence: TGTGCCAGCAGCTCAACCAGACAGGGGGCAAAGTCCGAGCAGTACTTC. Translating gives CASSSTRQGAKSEQYF.

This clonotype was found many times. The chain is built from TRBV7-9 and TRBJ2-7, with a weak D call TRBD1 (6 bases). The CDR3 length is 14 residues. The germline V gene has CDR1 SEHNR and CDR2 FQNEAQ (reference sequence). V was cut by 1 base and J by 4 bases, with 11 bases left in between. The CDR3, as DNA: TGTGCCAGCAGCTTAGGGGAAGGGGGATACGAGCAGTACTTC. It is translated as CASSLGEGGYEQYF.

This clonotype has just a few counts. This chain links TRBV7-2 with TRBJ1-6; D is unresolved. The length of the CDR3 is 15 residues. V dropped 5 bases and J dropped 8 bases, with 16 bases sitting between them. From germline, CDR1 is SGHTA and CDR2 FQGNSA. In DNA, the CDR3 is TGTGCCAGCAGCCCCCTTGGCAGTGGATATTCACCCCTCCACTTT. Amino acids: CASSPLGSGYSPLHF.

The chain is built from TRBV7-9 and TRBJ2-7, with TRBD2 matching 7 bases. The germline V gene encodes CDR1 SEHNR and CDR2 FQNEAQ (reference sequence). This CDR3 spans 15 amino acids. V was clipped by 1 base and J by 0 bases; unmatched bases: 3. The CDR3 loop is CASSLEAGPSYEQYF. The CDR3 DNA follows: TGTGCCAGCAGCTTAGAAGCGGGGCCCTCCTACGAGCAGTACTTC.

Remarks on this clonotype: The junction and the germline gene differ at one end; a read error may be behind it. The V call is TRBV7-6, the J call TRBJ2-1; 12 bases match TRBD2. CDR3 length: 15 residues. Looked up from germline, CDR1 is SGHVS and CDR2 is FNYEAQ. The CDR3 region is CASSQRTSGDDEQFF. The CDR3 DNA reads TGTGCTAGCAGCCAACGGACTAGCGGGGATGATGAGCAGTTCTTC. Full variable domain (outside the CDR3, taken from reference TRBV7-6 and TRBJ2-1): GAGVSQSPRYKVTKRGQDVALRCDPISGHVSLYWYRQALGQGPEFLTYFNYEAQQDKSGLPNDRFSAERPEGSISTLTIQRTEQRDSAMYRCASSQRTSGDDEQFFGPGTRLTVL.

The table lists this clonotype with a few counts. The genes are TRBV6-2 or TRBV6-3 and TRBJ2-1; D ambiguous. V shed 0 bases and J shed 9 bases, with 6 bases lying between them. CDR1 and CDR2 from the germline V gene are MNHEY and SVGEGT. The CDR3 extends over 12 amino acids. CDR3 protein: CASSYSLVEQFF. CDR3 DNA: TGTGCCAGCAGTTACTCGCTTGTTGAGCAGTTCTTC.

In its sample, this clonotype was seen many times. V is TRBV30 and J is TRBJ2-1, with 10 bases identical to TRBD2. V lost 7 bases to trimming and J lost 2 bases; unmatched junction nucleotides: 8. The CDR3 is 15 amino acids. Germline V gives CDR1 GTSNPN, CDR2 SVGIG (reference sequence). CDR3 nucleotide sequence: TGTGCCTTCGGTAGCGGGAGGAGGCCCTACAATGAGCAGTTCTTC. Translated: CAFGSGRRPYNEQFF. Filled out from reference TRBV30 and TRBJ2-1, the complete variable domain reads SQTIHQWPATLVQPVGSPLSLECTVEGTSNPNLYWYRQAAGRGLQLLFYSVGIGQISSEVPQNLSASRPQDRQFILSSKKLLLSDSGFYLCAFGSGRRPYNEQFFGPGTRLTVL.